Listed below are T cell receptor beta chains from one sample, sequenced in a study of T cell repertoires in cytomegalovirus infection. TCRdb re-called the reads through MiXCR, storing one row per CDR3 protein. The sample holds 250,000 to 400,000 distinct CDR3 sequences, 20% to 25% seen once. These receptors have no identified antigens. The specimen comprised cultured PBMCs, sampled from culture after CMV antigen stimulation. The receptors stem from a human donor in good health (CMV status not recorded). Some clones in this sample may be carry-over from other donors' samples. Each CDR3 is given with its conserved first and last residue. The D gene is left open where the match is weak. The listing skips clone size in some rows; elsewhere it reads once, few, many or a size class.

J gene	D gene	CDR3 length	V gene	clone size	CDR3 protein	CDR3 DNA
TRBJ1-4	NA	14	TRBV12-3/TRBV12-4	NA	CASTTGLTNEKLFF	TGTGCCAGCACCACCGGCCTAACTAATGAAAAACTGTTTTTT
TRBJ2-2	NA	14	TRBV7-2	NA	CASSLSTGTGELFF	TGTGCCAGCAGCTTAAGTACAGGAACCGGGGAGCTGTTTTTT
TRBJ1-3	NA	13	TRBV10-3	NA	CAISTDSGNTIYF	TGTGCCATTTCGACAGATTCAGGAAACACCATATATTTT
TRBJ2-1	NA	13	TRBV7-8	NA	CASSLGGQSEQFF	TGTGCCAGCAGCTTAGGGGGACAAAGTGAGCAGTTCTTC
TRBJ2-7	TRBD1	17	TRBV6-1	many	CASSSLWTGLVAYEQYF	TGTGCCAGCAGTTCTCTCTGGACAGGGTTGGTCGCCTACGAGCAGTACTTC
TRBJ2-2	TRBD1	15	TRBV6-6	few	CASSQQGAHTGELFF	TGTGCCAGCAGCCAACAGGGGGCCCACACCGGGGAGCTGTTTTTT
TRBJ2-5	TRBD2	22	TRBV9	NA	CASSAKARRGTSGRGIQETQYF	TGTGCCAGCAGCGCAAAGGCTCGGAGGGGGACTAGCGGAAGAGGGATCCAAGAGACCCAGTACTTC
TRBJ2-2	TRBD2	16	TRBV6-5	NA	CASRGLAGPNTGELFF	TGTGCCAGCAGAGGACTAGCGGGACCCAACACCGGGGAGCTGTTTTTT
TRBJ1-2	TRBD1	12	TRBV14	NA	CASSTGVSRYTF	TGTGCCAGCAGCACAGGGGTGTCGCGCTACACCTTC
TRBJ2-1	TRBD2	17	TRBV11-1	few	CASSPTLGASGSNEQFF	TGTGCCAGCAGCCCCACCCTCGGGGCTAGCGGGAGTAATGAGCAGTTCTTC
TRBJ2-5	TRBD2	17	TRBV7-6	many	CASSLFREGGSGRAQYF	TGTGCCAGCAGCTTGTTCCGGGAGGGGGGGTCCGGTCGGGCCCAGTACTTC
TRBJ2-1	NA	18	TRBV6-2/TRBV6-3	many	CASSSNHRFAAGYNEQFF	TGTGCCAGCAGTTCTAATCACAGGTTTGCAGCGGGCTACAATGAGCAGTTCTTC
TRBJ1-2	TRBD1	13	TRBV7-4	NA	CASSPDRAYGYTF	TGTGCCAGCAGCCCAGACAGGGCCTATGGCTACACCTTC
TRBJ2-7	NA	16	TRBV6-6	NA	CASSYLGFGGRNEQYF	TGTGCCAGCAGTTACCTCGGCTTCGGGGGTCGAAACGAGCAGTACTTC
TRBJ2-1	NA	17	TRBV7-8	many	CASSLAYRVLSYNEQFF	TGTGCCAGCAGCTTAGCGTACCGGGTACTATCCTACAATGAGCAGTTCTTC
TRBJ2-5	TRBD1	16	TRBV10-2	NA	CASSESGQGAGETQYF	TGCGCCAGCAGTGAGTCGGGACAGGGGGCTGGAGAGACCCAGTACTTC
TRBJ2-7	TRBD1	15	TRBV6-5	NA	CASSYGDRGIYEQYF	TGTGCCAGCAGTTATGGGGACAGGGGCATATACGAGCAGTACTTC
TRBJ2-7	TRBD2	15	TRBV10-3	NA	CAISSGTSGSYEQYF	TGTGCCATCAGCTCCGGGACTAGCGGGAGCTACGAGCAGTACTTC
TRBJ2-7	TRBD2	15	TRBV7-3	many	CASSSEAGPFYEQYF	TGTGCCAGCAGCTCGGAAGCGGGACCCTTCTACGAGCAGTACTTC
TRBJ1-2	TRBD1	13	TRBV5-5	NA	CASSTGDSNSYTF	TGTGCCAGCAGCACTGGGGACAGTAATAGCTACACCTTC
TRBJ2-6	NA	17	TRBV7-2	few	CASSFEVSVSGANVLTF	TGTGCCAGCAGCTTCGAGGTATCGGTTTCTGGGGCCAACGTCCTGACTTTC
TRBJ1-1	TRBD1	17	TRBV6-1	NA	CASSERSRAGQGAEAFF	TGTGCCAGCAGTGAACGGTCCAGAGCGGGACAGGGCGCTGAAGCTTTCTTT
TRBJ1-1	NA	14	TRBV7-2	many	CASTHKETRTEAFF	TGTGCCAGCACCCACAAGGAGACACGGACTGAAGCTTTCTTT
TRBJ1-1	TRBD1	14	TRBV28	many	CASRTGGVGSEAFF	TGTGCCAGCAGAACAGGGGGGGTAGGCTCTGAAGCTTTCTTT
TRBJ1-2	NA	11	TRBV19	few	CASRSRGSYTF	TGTGCCAGTAGGAGTCGCGGCAGCTACACCTTC
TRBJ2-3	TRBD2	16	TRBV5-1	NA	CASSYRGGPSTDTQYF	TGCGCCAGCAGCTACCGGGGGGGACCGAGCACAGATACGCAGTATTTT
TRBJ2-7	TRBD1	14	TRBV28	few	CASNPGQGPYEQYF	TGTGCCAGCAACCCCGGACAGGGGCCCTACGAGCAGTACTTC
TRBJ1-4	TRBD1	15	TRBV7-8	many	CASSTAGTGFEKLFF	TGTGCCAGCAGCACCGCGGGGACAGGGTTCGAAAAACTGTTTTTT
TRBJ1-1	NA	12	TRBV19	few	CASRDPPAKAFF	TGTGCCAGTCGTGACCCCCCGGCCAAAGCTTTCTTT
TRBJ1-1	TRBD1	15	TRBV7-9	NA	CASSRSKTGGTEAFF	TGTGCCAGCAGCCGAAGTAAAACAGGGGGCACTGAAGCTTTCTTT